The 21 T cell receptor beta chains below were found in one sample sequenced in a study of shared clonotypes between healthy human individuals (dated by TCRdb to the early 2020s). Receptor amplification or capture employed the immunoSEQ multiplex PCR assay. TCRdb holds this immuneACCESS table with in-frame rearrangements only. Some clones are missing; in checked studies, unresolved V genes explain under half, and the rest has no known cause. This sample lists fewer than 200,000 clones; approximately 70% were detected once. The ten largest clones represent over 9.5% of the sample. Sequenced material: memory CD4+ T cells sorted from blood. The meaning of the sample's cell subset or site label: CD45RA-negative fraction. All receptors come from a man aged 25 to 40 in good health.

There are a few counts of this clone. This chain joins TRBV11-2 and TRBJ2-5; D is perhaps TRBD1 or TRBD2 (5 bases each). There are 13 residues in the CDR3. Trimming took 3 bases from V and 7 from J, leaving 12 bases between them. CDR1 is SGHAT and CDR2 is FQNNGV in the germline V gene. The CDR3 DNA sequence: TGTGCCAGCAGCTTCGGGGCCTCGATGACCCAGTACTTC. Translating it yields CASSFGASMTQYF.

The chain is built from TRBV7-9 and TRBJ2-5; weak D call: TRBD1 (6 bases). Germline CDR1 and CDR2: SEHNR and FQNEAQ (reference sequence). This CDR3 contains 13 residues. Deletions cut 3 bases from V and 9 bases from J, with 14 bases between. This CDR3 is CASSLTPPGAQYF. In nucleotides, the CDR3 is TGTGCCAGCAGCTTGACACCCCCAGGGGCCCAGTACTTC.

The J gene is TRBJ2-7, the V gene TRBV11-3; the match to TRBD2 covers 9 bases. Trimming took 2 bases from V and 5 from J; bases not matched to a gene: 16. Germline V CDR1 and CDR2: SGHNT, YENEEA. This CDR3 spans 18 amino acids. The CDR3 region has the DNA TGTGCCAGCAGCTTATTGGCAGGCGCACTAGCGGGTACCAACGAGCAGTACTTC. Translating it yields CASSLLAGALAGTNEQYF. The full variable domain, in which reference TRBV11-3 and TRBJ2-7 provide the parts outside the CDR3, is EAGVVQSPRYKIIEKKQPVAFWCNPISGHNTLYWYLQNLGQGPELLIRYENEEAVDDSQLPKDRFSAERLKGVDSTLKIQPAELGDSAVYLCASSLLAGALAGTNEQYFGPGTRLTVT.

The chain recombines TRBV19 with TRBJ1-5; tentative D call: TRBD1 (5 bases). V was clipped by 1 base and J by 5 bases, with 15 bases between them. This CDR3 comprises 16 residues. Germline assignment: CDR1 LNHDA and CDR2 SQIVND (reference sequence). In DNA, the CDR3 is TGTGCCAGTAGTATAGTAGTCAGGGTTAGGTATCAGCCCCAGCATTTT. Protein: CASSIVVRVRYQPQHF. The variable domain in full, completed from reference TRBV19 and TRBJ1-5, reads DGGITQSPKYLFRKEGQNVTLSCEQNLNHDAMYWYRQDPGQGLRLIYYSQIVNDFQKGDIAEGYSVSREKKESFPLTVTSAQKNPTAFYLCASSIVVRVRYQPQHFGDGTRLSIL.

This chain joins TRBV27 and TRBJ2-3; D unclear. CDR1 and CDR2 (germline): MNHEY, SMNVEV (reference sequence). The CDR3 sequence is 17 residues long. V lost 2 bases to trimming and J lost 1 base, with 16 bases between them. The CDR3 bases are TGTGCCAGCAGTTTAGAAAAACGGACGTCCGGCACAGATACGCAGTATTTT. Translation gives CASSLEKRTSGTDTQYF.

The chain uses TRBV15 and TRBJ2-7, with unresolved D. Germline loops: CDR1 LNHNV, CDR2 YYDKDF (reference sequence). V lost 1 base and J 0 bases, leaving 10 bases between the germline ends. The CDR3 consists of 15 residues. This chain's CDR3 is CATSRGGAYSYEQYF. The CDR3 nucleotides read TGTGCCACCAGCAGAGGTGGAGCGTACTCCTACGAGCAGTACTTC.

CDR3 amino acids: CSVESHRAAQETQYF. The CDR3 bases are TGCAGCGTTGAGTCCCACAGGGCAGCCCAAGAGACCCAGTACTTC. The V call is TRBV29-1, the J call TRBJ2-5; possible D gene TRBD1, 6 bases. This CDR3 spans 15 amino acids. V was trimmed by 3 bases and J by 1 base, leaving 15 bases between them. The V gene's germline CDR1 is SQVTM and CDR2 ANQGSEA.

V gene TRBV5-5 combines with J gene TRBJ2-5; possible D gene TRBD2, 6 bases. Trimming cost V 4 bases and J 4 bases, with 14 bases left between them. This CDR3 has 14 amino acids. Germline lookup yields CDR1 SGHKS and CDR2 YYEKEE (reference sequence). DNA of the CDR3: TGTGCCAGCAGCCTCGGCGGGGTCGCAGAGACCCAGTACTTC. It yields the protein CASSLGGVAETQYF.

This chain links TRBV28 with TRBJ2-7, with D perhaps TRBD1 (5 bases). The CDR3 contains 14 residues. V was shortened by 6 bases and J by 2 bases, with 14 bases between the two germline ends. Germline assignment: CDR1 MDHEN and CDR2 SYDVKM. CDR3: CASRPSRAPYEQYF. The CDR3 bases are TGTGCCAGCAGGCCCTCCAGGGCCCCCTACGAGCAGTACTTC. The whole variable domain, filled in from reference TRBV28 and TRBJ2-7, reads DVKVTQSSRYLVKRTGEKVFLECVQDMDHENMFWYRQDPGLGLRLIYFSYDVKMKEKGDIPEGYSVSREKKERFSLILESASTNQTSMYLCASRPSRAPYEQYFGPGTRLTVT.

The J gene is TRBJ2-1, the V gene TRBV7-8, with D possibly TRBD2 on 5 matching bases. CDR1 and CDR2 from the germline V gene are SGHVS and FQNEAQ. The CDR3 consists of 18 residues. V lost 1 base, J lost 0 bases, and 16 bases lay in between. CDR3 bases: TGTGCCAGCAGCTTAGTTAGCGTATACAAGAGCTCCTACAATGAGCAGTTCTTC. It specifies CASSLVSVYKSSYNEQFF.

The chain joins TRBV12-5 to TRBJ1-1; 10 bases fit TRBD1. This CDR3 is built from 16 residues. The germline CDR1 and CDR2 sequences are LGHNT and FRNRAP. V lost 1 base and J lost 3; bases outside the gene matches: 5. The CDR3: CASGLDKGQGYTEAFF. CDR3 bases: TGTGCTAGTGGTTTGGATAAGGGACAGGGGTACACTGAAGCTTTCTTT.

This chain links TRBV7-3 with TRBJ1-1; 9 bases are shared with TRBD1. This CDR3 spans 15 amino acids. The V gene end was trimmed by 4 bases and the J gene end by 3 bases; junction bases not matched to a gene: 6. Germline loops: CDR1 SGHTA, CDR2 FQGTGA. The CDR3: CASSSDRGGYTEAFF. Written as DNA, the CDR3 is TGTGCCAGCAGCTCGGACAGGGGCGGGTACACTGAAGCTTTCTTT.

This clone showed up just a few times. V and J are TRBV7-9 and TRBJ2-5; D may be TRBD2 (6 bases). Between the trimmed V and J ends, which lost 3 bases and 5 bases, there was a span of 19 bases. Germline values: CDR1 SEHNR, CDR2 FQNEAQ (reference sequence). CDR3 length: 16 amino acids. CDR3 residues: CASSFVRRARGETQYF. CDR3 coding DNA: TGTGCCAGCAGCTTCGTAAGAAGGGCCCGGGGGGAGACCCAGTACTTC.

This clone has more than one count but fewer than ten. CDR3 in DNA: TGTGCCAGGGGACAGGGGGCGTGTGGGGCCAACGTCCTGACTTTC. This translates into CARGQGACGANVLTF. The chain has TRBV6-4 and TRBJ2-6, with 12 nucleotides matching TRBD1. The CDR3 is 15 residues long. Germline values: CDR1 MRHNA, CDR2 SNTAGT. The J segment lost 3 bases and the V segment lost 9 bases, leaving 3 bases of the junction unmatched.

J is TRBJ1-5 and V is TRBV28; TRBD1 matches 8 bases. The junction had 5 bases not matched to a gene; V was cut back by 6 bases and J by 4 bases. The CDR3 spans 14 residues. CDR1 is MDHEN and CDR2 is SYDVKM in the germline V gene. The CDR3 coding sequence is TGTGCCAGCAGAGGGACAGGCTGGAATCAGCCCCAGCATTTT. Protein sequence: CASRGTGWNQPQHF.

The V call is TRBV11-2, the J call TRBJ2-4, with 7 bases that match TRBD1. The J segment lost 8 bases and the V segment lost 2 bases, leaving 6 bases of the junction unmatched. The length of the CDR3 is 14 residues. Germline CDR1 is SGHAT and CDR2 is FQNNGV. The DNA of the CDR3 is TGTGCCAGCAGCTTATACGACAGGGAAGACATTCAGTACTTC. This codes for CASSLYDREDIQYF. The variable domain in full, with the rest retrieved from reference TRBV11-2 and TRBJ2-4, is EAGVAQSPRYKIIEKRQSVAFWCNPISGHATLYWYQQILGQGPKLLIQFQNNGVVDDSQLPKDRFSAERLKGVDSTLKIQPAKLEDSAVYLCASSLYDREDIQYFGAGTRLSVL.

This clone showed up many times. The CDR3 DNA sequence: TGTGCCATCAGTGACGAGGGCTCCTACAATGAGCAGTTCTTC. Protein sequence: CAISDEGSYNEQFF. This chain uses TRBV10-3 with TRBJ2-1; possibly TRBD2 for D (5 bases). The CDR3 is 14 residues long. The germline V and J ends were trimmed by 3 bases and 0 bases, with 6 bases remaining between them. Germline V CDR1 and CDR2: ENHRY, SYGVKD.

This clone was picked up a small number of times. The rearrangement links TRBV27 to TRBJ2-3, with a possible D match to TRBD2 (6 bases). CDR3 length: 16 residues. CDR1 is MNHEY, CDR2 SMNVEV, per germline (reference sequence). Trimming removed 8 bases at V and 1 base at J, with 19 bases between. The CDR3 protein is CASGGLRGRGTDTQYF. The CDR3 bases are TGTGCCAGCGGGGGGTTGCGGGGAAGGGGCACAGATACGCAGTATTTT.

V is TRBV7-3 and J is TRBJ2-2; 7 bases line up with TRBD2. V trimming: 1 base; J trimming: 4 bases; junction bases outside the gene matches: 15. CDR3 length: 19 amino acids. Germline values: CDR1 SGHTA, CDR2 FQGTGA. The CDR3 is CASSLIGGEGFGGTGELFF. The CDR3 bases are TGTGCCAGCAGCTTAATAGGAGGGGAGGGTTTCGGAGGCACCGGGGAGCTGTTTTTT.

The chain uses TRBV5-1 and TRBJ2-1; D is perhaps TRBD2 (6 bases). The V end lost 0 bases, the J end lost 4 bases, and 17 bases lay between the germline ends. This CDR3 has 17 amino acids. CDR1 is SGHRS and CDR2 is YFSETQ in the germline V gene. The CDR3: CASSLDTAGGGYNEQFF. The CDR3 region has the DNA TGCGCCAGCAGCTTGGATACAGCGGGTGGGGGTTACAATGAGCAGTTCTTC.

The sample holds a few counts of this clone. The genes are TRBV27 and TRBJ2-5; no clear D gene. Deletions cut 8 bases from V and 7 bases from J, with 17 bases between. Germline-derived CDR1 and CDR2 are MNHEY and SMNVEV (reference sequence). This CDR3 region has 13 residues. The CDR3 bases are TGTGCCAGCCTCAGACTGCCCTCCGGGACCCAGTACTTC. Its translation is CASLRLPSGTQYF.